The following is a T cell receptor beta chain sequence with its context. Its target is not known. Some clones are missing from TCRdb's copy, which holds only in-frame ones; the method was immunoSEQ multiplex PCR. This table has around 23,000 clones, roughly 84% appearing once. Treatment here: AdE1-LMPpoly-expanded autologous EBV-specific T-cell therapy followed by anti-PD-1 nivolumab. V gave up 4 bases and J gave up 8 bases; unmatched junction bases: 13. Germline CDR1 reads SEHNR; CDR2 reads FQNEAQ (reference sequence). The CDR3 is 15 residues long. The sample originates from a study of EBV T-cell therapy then PD-1 blockade in nasopharyngeal carcinoma.

This TCR derives from a man aged 35-49 years with nasopharyngeal carcinoma. The V call is TRBV7-9, the J call TRBJ1-2; TRBD1 matches 7 bases. Sequenced here: CD8+ T cells from blood, sampled at day 61 from a patient whose treatment included autologous EBV-specific T cells and nivolumab. Written as DNA, the CDR3 is TGTGCCAGCAGCTCTGGTGCGGACAGGAGGCGAGGCTACACCTTC. Its protein is CASSSGADRRRGYTF.